These 13 T cell receptor beta chains came from one sample sequenced in a study of Graves' ophthalmopathy and Graves' hyperthyroidism. RNA served as the template for amplifying TCR beta CDR3 regions. HTBI primers were employed in first-round RT-PCR, then a second-round multiplex PCR followed. TCRdb passed the multiplex PCR reads through MiXCR, listing each CDR3 protein once. Among under 250,000 distinct CDR3 sequences, 25% to 30% were seen once, and the ten largest hold 9.1%. The sequenced sample consisted of peripheral blood. These receptor sequences come from a man aged 50 to 60 with Graves' ophthalmopathy.

Only one count was recorded for this clonotype. The CDR3 DNA is TGTGCCAGCAGCTTAGTGCAGGGCTATAATTCACCCCTCCACTTT. This sequence encodes CASSLVQGYNSPLHF. The chain is built from TRBV7-2 and TRBJ1-6, with D perhaps TRBD1 (5 bases). CDR3 length: 15 residues. V lost 1 base, J lost 3 bases, and 7 bases lay in between. Germline V gene lookup returns CDR1 SGHTA and CDR2 FQGNSA.

This clonotype was observed many times. This chain uses TRBV28 with TRBJ2-4; TRBD2 matches 11 bases. In germline, CDR1 is MDHEN, CDR2 SYDVKM. Trimming cost V 6 bases and J 7 bases; bases outside gene matches: 8. The CDR3 spans 15 residues. CDR3: CASSQNLAGGNIQYF. CDR3 coding DNA: TGTGCCAGCAGCCAAAATCTAGCGGGAGGCAACATTCAGTACTTC.

The rearrangement joins TRBV19 to TRBJ1-1, with unresolved D. The CDR3 runs 14 residues. V lost 3 bases and J lost 2, with 10 bases in between. CDR1 is LNHDA, CDR2 SQIVND, per germline (reference sequence). CDR3 DNA sequence: TGTGCCAGTAGTATCTTGGCAGCCAACACTGAAGCTTTCTTT. This gives the protein CASSILAANTEAFF.

This clonotype has at least ten counts. The V gene is TRBV12-3 or TRBV12-4, the J gene TRBJ2-5; D is possibly TRBD1 (5 bases). The CDR3 loop spans 16 amino acids. V shed 3 bases and J shed 4 bases, with 18 bases lying between them. The DNA of the CDR3 is TGTGCCAGCAGTTTCCGCAGGGTCAAAGTGGGAGAGACCCAGTACTTC. This sequence encodes CASSFRRVKVGETQYF.

This clonotype was counted ten times or more. The V gene is TRBV28, the J gene TRBJ2-7, with TRBD2 identical over 7 bases. This CDR3 region has 15 residues. Germline values: CDR1 MDHEN, CDR2 SYDVKM. With V trimmed by 5 bases and J by 4 bases, 11 bases remained unmatched. The DNA of the CDR3 is TGTGCCAGCAGTCTGTTTGGGGGAGGGTCATACGAGCAGTACTTC. This encodes CASSLFGGGSYEQYF.

On this clonotype itself: At one end, the junction sequence differs from germline, possibly due to a read error. The chain employs TRBV27 and TRBJ2-2, with D maybe TRBD2 (5 bases). The CDR3 spans 17 residues. CDR1 is MNHEY and CDR2 is SMNVEV in the germline V gene (reference sequence). CDR3 bases: TGTACCAGCAGTTCAGCGGTGAGCGTACTGAACACCGGGGAGCTGTTTTTT. Amino acid sequence: CTSSSAVSVLNTGELFF.

The J gene is TRBJ2-5, the V gene TRBV4-1; 8 bases are a match to TRBD2. V lost 0 bases, J lost 3 bases, and 9 bases stayed unmatched. The germline gives CDR1 MGHRA, CDR2 YSYEKL. The CDR3 length is 17 residues. The CDR3 reads CASSQEEGLVGEETQYF. The CDR3 coding sequence is TGCGCCAGCAGCCAAGAGGAGGGACTAGTCGGTGAAGAGACCCAGTACTTC.

The chain links TRBV7-6 to TRBJ2-7, with 8 bases that match TRBD1. Germline V gene data show CDR1 as SGHVS and CDR2 as FNYEAQ. The CDR3 runs 18 residues. Trimming at V came to 2 bases and at J to 6 bases, leaving 18 bases not matched to a gene. The CDR3 region has the DNA TGTGCCAGCAGCTTACGGGTCGGACAGGGCCGGAGCTTCTTCGAGCAGTACTTC. It is translated as CASSLRVGQGRSFFEQYF. Full variable domain (missing parts from reference TRBV7-6 and TRBJ2-7): GAGVSQSPRYKVTKRGQDVALRCDPISGHVSLYWYRQALGQGPEFLTYFNYEAQQDKSGLPNDRFSAERPEGSISTLTIQRTEQRDSAMYRCASSLRVGQGRSFFEQYFGPGTRLTVT.

The sample holds many counts of this clonotype. The chain joins TRBV9 to TRBJ2-7; 10 nucleotides line up with TRBD2. The CDR3 totals 15 residues. V lost 3 bases, J lost 3 bases, and 6 bases stayed unmatched. Germline CDR1 is SGDLS and CDR2 is YYNGEE. CDR3 bases: TGTGCCAGCAGCGCCTATACTAGCGGGATCTACGAGCAGTACTTC. Protein: CASSAYTSGIYEQYF.

This clonotype was detected many times. The chain links TRBV7-9 to TRBJ2-7; a weak D match, TRBD1 (5 bases). CDR3 size: 14 residues. Germline V lookup: CDR1 SEHNR, CDR2 FQNEAQ (reference sequence). Trimming took off 2 bases at V and 2 bases at J, with 10 bases between the two ends. CDR3 DNA: TGTGCCAGCAGCTTAACAGGAACCGCCTACGAGCAGTACTTC. Translation: CASSLTGTAYEQYF.

In its sample, this clonotype was seen many times. The CDR3 spells CASSPDGHEQYF. CDR3 DNA sequence: TGTGCCAGTAGCCCGGACGGCCACGAGCAGTACTTC. J is TRBJ2-7 and V is TRBV19; no clear D. From germline, CDR1 is LNHDA and CDR2 SQIVND (reference sequence). This CDR3 spans 12 amino acids. V was trimmed by 6 bases and J by 5 bases, leaving 11 bases between them.

The chain links TRBV6-5 to TRBJ1-2, with TRBD1 identical over 10 bases. V lost 2 bases, J lost 5 bases, and 11 bases stayed unmatched. Germline V lookup: CDR1 MNHEY, CDR2 SVGAGI. This CDR3 is built from 17 residues. The CDR3 DNA is TGTGCCAGCAGTTACCTCGGGACAGGGGCATTGGTGTATGGCTACACCTTC. Its translation: CASSYLGTGALVYGYTF.

The chain carries TRBV6-1 and TRBJ1-5, with a weak D call TRBD1 (5 bases). With 8 bases removed from V and 9 bases from J, the gap between germline ends came to 23 bases. CDR3 length: 15 residues. CDR1 is MNHNS, CDR2 SASEGT, per germline. CDR3 sequence: CASWGGLMGDRPQHF. As DNA, the CDR3 is TGTGCCAGCTGGGGGGGACTAATGGGAGATCGGCCCCAGCATTTT.